Reported below is one T cell receptor beta chain. What it binds is not known. These data come from a study of cytomegalovirus exposure and HLA in healthy donors. Study overall: A later analysis reported the 100 to 150 validation repertoires used the same platform as the roughly 670 first-cohort repertoires.

Study-wide findings and caveats: Cytomegalovirus status was reportedly diagnosed by the classifier with high sensitivity and specificity.

Sequencing used immunoSEQ multiplex PCR; TCRdb keeps in-frame clones, though not all of them. The table lists 120,000 or so clones, around 90% of them singletons. The germline gives CDR1 SGHTA, CDR2 FQGNSA. CDR3 length: 12 residues. V shed 6 bases and J shed 0 bases, with 4 bases lying between them. The sample comprised PBMCs. This TCR was sampled from a woman aged 18-29 years in good health and CMV-seronegative. The rearrangement joins TRBV7-2 to TRBJ2-3, with D unresolved. The CDR3 region is CASSLSTDTQYF. DNA of the CDR3: TGTGCCAGCAGTCTAAGCACAGATACGCAGTATTTT.